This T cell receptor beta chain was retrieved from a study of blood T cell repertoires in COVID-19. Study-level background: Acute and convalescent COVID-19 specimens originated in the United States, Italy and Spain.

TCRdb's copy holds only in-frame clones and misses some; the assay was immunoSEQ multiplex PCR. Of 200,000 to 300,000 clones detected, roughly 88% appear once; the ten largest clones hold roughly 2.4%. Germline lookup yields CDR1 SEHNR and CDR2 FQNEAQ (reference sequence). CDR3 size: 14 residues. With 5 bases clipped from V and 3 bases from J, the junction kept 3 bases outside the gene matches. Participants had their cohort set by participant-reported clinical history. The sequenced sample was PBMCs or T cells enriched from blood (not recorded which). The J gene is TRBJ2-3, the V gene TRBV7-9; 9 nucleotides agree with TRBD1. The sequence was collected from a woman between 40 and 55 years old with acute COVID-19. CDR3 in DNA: TGTGCCAGCAGCCCTGGACAGGGGACAGATACGCAGTATTTT. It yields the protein CASSPGQGTDTQYF. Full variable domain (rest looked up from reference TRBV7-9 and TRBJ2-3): DTGVSQNPRHKITKRGQNVTFRCDPISEHNRLYWYRQTLGQGPEFLTYFQNEAQLEKSRLLSDRFSAERPKGSFSTLEIQRTEQGDSAMYLCASSPGQGTDTQYFGPGTRLTVL.